The 8 T cell receptor beta chains in this list originate from one sample, sequenced in a study of T cell clonality in common variable immunodeficiency. The antigens these receptors bind are not known. Measured with immunoSEQ multiplex PCR; TCRdb has only the in-frame clones, and not every one. Captured here are fewer than 25,000 clones, none seen once; the top ten comprise about 25%. Findings and limits, study-wide: Fewer deletions and N-nucleotide insertions were reportedly seen in common variable immunodeficiency TCR beta sequences.

Sequenced sample: peripheral blood mononuclear cells. The receptors were gathered from a human donor with common variable immunodeficiency.

This clone has at least ten counts. The CDR3 extends 3 residues past the end of the read, so its final part is completed from the germline J gene. This sequence joins TRBV20-1 and TRBJ2-7, with no clear D. V was clipped by 6 bases and J by 0 bases, with 9 bases between them. CDR3 size: 12 residues. CDR1 and CDR2 (germline): DFQATT, SNEGSKA (reference sequence). The part of the CDR3 DNA that was read is TGCAGTGCAACTATCAGCTCCTACGAG. Protein sequence: CSATISSYE. The complete CDR3 reads CSATISSYEQYF.

As concerns this clone: The read stops 3 residues short of the end of the CDR3; the missing end is completed from the germline J gene. V gene TRBV5-5 combines with J gene TRBJ2-5, with 9 bases that match TRBD2. Trimming removed 1 base from V and 5 bases from J; junction bases left unmatched: 3. The germline V gene has CDR1 SGHKS and CDR2 YYEKEE (reference sequence). CDR3 length: 14 amino acids. The CDR3 bases that were read are TGTGCCAGCAGCTTGCTAGCGGGAATGGAGACC. Translation gives CASSLLAGMET. The whole CDR3 protein reads CASSLLAGMETQYF.

Comments on this clone: The read finishes 3 residues shy of the CDR3 end, and the germline J gene is used to complete it. The chain employs TRBV20-1 and TRBJ2-1; 7 bases are shared with TRBD2. The V gene end was trimmed by 6 bases and the J gene end by 0 bases; junction bases not matched to a gene: 17. This CDR3 comprises 18 residues. Per the germline V gene, CDR1 is DFQATT and CDR2 is SNEGSKA (reference sequence). Partial CDR3 DNA: TGCAGTGCCCGAGTTCCCCTAGCGGCTTCCAGCTCCTACAATGAG. It is translated as CSARVPLAASSSYNE. The entire CDR3 protein reads CSARVPLAASSSYNEQFF.

Details on this clone: The read stops 3 residues short of the end of the CDR3; the missing end is completed from the germline J gene. V usage is TRBV2 and J usage is TRBJ1-1; D possibly corresponds to TRBD1 (6 bases). The CDR3 is made up of 16 amino acids. Germline CDR1 and CDR2: SNHLY and FYNNEI. The V end lost 11 bases, the J end lost 0 bases, and 22 bases lay between the germline ends. The sequenced part of the CDR3 DNA is TGTGCCTTCAGGGGACGTCTACTCCCAATGAACACTGAA. Translated: CAFRGRLLPMNTE. The CDR3 reads in full as CAFRGRLLPMNTEAFF.

This clone was counted only a few times. The read ends 3 residues before the CDR3 terminus; that terminus is restored from the germline J gene. The chain uses TRBV11-3 and TRBJ2-7, with 7 bases that match TRBD1. J was trimmed by 2 bases and V by 5 bases; bases with no gene match: 6. This CDR3 is built from 14 residues. Germline values: CDR1 SGHNT, CDR2 YENEEA. CDR3 residues: CASSHRDSTYEQYF. The part of the CDR3 DNA that was read is TGTGCCAGCAGCCATCGGGACAGTACCTACGAG.

In the case of this clone: The observed sequence ends 3 residues before the CDR3 terminus, with the missing tail filled in from the germline J gene. The V gene is TRBV6-2 or TRBV6-3, the J gene TRBJ2-7; the match to TRBD1 covers 10 bases. Germline-derived CDR1 and CDR2 are MNHEY and SVGEGT. The CDR3 covers 16 residues. V shed 4 bases and J 4 bases; nucleotides not matched to a gene: 10. CDR3 DNA (partial): TGTGCCAGCAGTTTCATTGACAGGGGGCAGGTGTACGAG. Translating gives CASSFIDRGQVYE. The entire CDR3 is CASSFIDRGQVYEQYF.

Only a few counts were recorded for this clone. The CDR3 end falls 3 residues outside the read, so it is completed with the germline J gene. This chain joins TRBV7-6 and TRBJ2-5; D possibly corresponds to TRBD2 (5 bases). The CDR3 totals 16 residues. CDR1 and CDR2 from the germline V gene are SGHVS and FNYEAQ. Deletions cut 1 base from V and 5 bases from J, with 17 bases between. The covered CDR3 bases are TGTGCCAGCAGCTTAGTATGGCTAGCAAATGTGGAGACC. Amino acid sequence: CASSLVWLANVET. In full, the CDR3 reads CASSLVWLANVETQYF.

This clone was seen more than once but under ten times. The read falls 3 residues short of the CDR3 end, and the missing part is taken from the germline J gene. This chain joins TRBV19 and TRBJ1-1, with D unclear. This CDR3 region has 14 residues. V shed 3 bases and J shed 4 bases, with 12 bases lying between them. The germline V gene has CDR1 LNHDA and CDR2 SQIVND (reference sequence). The CDR3 protein is CASSIAPGFTEAFF. CDR3 DNA, as far as it was read: TGTGCCAGTAGTATTGCCCCCGGGTTCACTGAA.